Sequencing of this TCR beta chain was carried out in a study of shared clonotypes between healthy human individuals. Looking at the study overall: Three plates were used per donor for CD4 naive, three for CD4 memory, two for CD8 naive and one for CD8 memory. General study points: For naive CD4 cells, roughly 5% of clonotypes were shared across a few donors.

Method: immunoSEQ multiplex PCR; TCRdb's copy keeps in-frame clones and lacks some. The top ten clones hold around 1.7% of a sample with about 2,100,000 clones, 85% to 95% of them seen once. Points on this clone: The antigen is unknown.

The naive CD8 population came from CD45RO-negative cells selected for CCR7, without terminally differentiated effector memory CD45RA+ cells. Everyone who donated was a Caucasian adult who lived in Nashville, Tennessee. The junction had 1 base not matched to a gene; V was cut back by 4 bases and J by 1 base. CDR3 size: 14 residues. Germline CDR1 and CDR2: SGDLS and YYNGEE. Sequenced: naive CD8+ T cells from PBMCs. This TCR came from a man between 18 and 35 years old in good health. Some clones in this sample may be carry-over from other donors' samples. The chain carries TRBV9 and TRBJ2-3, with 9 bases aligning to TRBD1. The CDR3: CASSYRGRTDTQYF. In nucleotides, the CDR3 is TGTGCCAGCAGCTACAGGGGGCGCACAGATACGCAGTATTTT.